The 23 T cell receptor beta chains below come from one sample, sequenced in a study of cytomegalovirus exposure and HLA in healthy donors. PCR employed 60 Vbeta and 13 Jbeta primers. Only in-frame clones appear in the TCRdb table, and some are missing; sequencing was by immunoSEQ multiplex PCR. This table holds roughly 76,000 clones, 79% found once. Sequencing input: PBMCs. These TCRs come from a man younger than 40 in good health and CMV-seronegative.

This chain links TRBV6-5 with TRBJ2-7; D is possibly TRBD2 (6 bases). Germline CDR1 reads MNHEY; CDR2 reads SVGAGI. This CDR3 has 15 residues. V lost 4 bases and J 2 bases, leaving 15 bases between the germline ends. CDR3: CASSSAGAGTYEQYF. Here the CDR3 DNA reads TGTGCCAGCAGTTCCGCTGGCGCGGGAACCTACGAGCAGTACTTC.

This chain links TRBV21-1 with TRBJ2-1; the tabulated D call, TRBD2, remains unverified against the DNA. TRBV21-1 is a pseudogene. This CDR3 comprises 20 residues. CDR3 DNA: TGTGCCAGCAGCAAAGATACAACTAGCGGGGGTTTGATTCCGAACAATGAGCAGTTCTTC. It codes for CASSKDTTSGGLIPNNEQFF.

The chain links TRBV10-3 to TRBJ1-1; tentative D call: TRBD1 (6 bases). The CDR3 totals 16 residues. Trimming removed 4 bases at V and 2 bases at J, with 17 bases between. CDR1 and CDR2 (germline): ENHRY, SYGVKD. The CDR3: CAISVGQGNGNTEAFF. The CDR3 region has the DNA TGTGCCATCAGTGTTGGGCAGGGGAACGGCAACACTGAAGCTTTCTTT.

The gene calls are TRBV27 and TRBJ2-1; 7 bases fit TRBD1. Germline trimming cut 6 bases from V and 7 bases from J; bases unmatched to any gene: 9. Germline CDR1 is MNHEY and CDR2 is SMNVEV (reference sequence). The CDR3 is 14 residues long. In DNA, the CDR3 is TGTGCCAGCAGGCAAGGACAGGAATGGAATGAGCAGTTCTTC. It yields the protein CASRQGQEWNEQFF.

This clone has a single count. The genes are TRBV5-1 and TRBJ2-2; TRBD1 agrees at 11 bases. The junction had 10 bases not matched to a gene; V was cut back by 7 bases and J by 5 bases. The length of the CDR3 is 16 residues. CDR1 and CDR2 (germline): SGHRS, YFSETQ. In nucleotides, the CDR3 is TGCGCCAGCCACCGCGGACAGGGGGCGCGGACCGGGGAGCTGTTTTTT. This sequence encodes CASHRGQGARTGELFF.

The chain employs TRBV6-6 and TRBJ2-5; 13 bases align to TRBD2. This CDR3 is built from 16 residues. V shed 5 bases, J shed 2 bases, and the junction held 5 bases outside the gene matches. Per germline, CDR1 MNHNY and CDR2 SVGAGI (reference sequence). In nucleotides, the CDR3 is TGTGCCAGCAGTCCGACTAGCGGGAGGTCTCAAGAGACCCAGTACTTC. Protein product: CASSPTSGRSQETQYF.

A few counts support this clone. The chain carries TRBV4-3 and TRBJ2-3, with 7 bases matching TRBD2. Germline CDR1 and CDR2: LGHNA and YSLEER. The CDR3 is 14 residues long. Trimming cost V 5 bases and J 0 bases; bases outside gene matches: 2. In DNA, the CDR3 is TGCGCCAGCAGCAGGACTAGAAGCACAGATACGCAGTATTTT. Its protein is CASSRTRSTDTQYF.

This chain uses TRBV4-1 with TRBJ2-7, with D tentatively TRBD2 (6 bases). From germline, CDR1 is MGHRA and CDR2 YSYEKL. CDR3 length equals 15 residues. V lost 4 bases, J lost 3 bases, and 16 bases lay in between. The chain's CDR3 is CASSLSLGLLYEQYF. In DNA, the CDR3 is TGCGCCAGCAGCCTTTCCCTGGGACTTCTCTACGAGCAGTACTTC.

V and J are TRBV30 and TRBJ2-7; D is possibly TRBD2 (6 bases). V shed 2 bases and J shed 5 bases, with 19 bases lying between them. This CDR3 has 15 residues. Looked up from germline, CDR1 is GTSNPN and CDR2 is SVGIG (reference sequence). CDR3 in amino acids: CAWSPRGGLAHEQYF. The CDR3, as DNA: TGTGCCTGGAGTCCCCGGGGCGGGCTAGCGCACGAGCAGTACTTC.

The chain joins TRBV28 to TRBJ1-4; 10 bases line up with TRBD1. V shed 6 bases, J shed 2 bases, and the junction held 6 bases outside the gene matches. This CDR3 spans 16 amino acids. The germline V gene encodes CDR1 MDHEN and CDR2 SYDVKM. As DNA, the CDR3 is TGTGCCAGCAGGGGGACAGGGGTAGTCACTAATGAAAAACTGTTTTTT. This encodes CASRGTGVVTNEKLFF.

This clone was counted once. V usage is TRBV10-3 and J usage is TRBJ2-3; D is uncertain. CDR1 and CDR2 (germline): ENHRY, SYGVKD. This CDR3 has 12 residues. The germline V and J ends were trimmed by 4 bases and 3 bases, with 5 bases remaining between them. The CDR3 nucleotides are TGTGCCATCAGTGGTAGAACAGATACGCAGTATTTT. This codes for CAISGRTDTQYF.

This CDR3 is CASSLQGGSETQYF. The CDR3 DNA follows: TGTGCCAGCAGCTTGCAAGGGGGCTCGGAGACCCAGTACTTC. This chain connects TRBV7-2 to TRBJ2-5, with 7 bases aligning to TRBD1. CDR3 length equals 14 residues. J gave up 5 bases and V 3 bases, and 6 bases lay outside the gene matches. Germline V lookup: CDR1 SGHTA, CDR2 FQGNSA.

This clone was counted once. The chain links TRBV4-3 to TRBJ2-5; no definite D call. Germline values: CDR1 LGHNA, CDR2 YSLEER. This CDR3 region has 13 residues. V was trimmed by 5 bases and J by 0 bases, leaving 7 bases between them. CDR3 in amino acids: CASSAQNQETQYF. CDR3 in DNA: TGCGCCAGCAGCGCGCAAAACCAAGAGACCCAGTACTTC.

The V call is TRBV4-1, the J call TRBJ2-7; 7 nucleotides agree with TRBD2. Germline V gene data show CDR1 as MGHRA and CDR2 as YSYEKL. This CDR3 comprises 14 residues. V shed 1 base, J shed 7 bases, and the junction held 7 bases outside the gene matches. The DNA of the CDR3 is TGCGCCAGCAGCCAAGGGGCAGGGCGGGGGGAGCAGTACTTC. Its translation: CASSQGAGRGEQYF.

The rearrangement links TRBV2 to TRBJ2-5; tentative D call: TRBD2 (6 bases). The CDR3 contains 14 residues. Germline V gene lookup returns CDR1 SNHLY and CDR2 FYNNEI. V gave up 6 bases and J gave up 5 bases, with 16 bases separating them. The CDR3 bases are TGTGCCAGCAGGGTAGGAGTCGGAGGGGAGACCCAGTACTTC. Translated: CASRVGVGGETQYF.

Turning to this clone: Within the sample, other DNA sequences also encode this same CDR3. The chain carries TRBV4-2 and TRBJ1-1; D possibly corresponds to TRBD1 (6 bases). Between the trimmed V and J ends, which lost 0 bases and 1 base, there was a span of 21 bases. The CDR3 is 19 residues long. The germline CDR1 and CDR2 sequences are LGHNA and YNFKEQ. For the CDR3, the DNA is TGTGCCAGCAGCCAAGATGAAGAATCGGGACAAAAAACGAACACTGAAGCTTTCTTT. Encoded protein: CASSQDEESGQKTNTEAFF.

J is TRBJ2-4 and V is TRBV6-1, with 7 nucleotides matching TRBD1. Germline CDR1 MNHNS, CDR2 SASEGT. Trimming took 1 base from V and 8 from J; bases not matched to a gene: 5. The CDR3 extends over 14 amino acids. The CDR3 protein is CASSEVGTVYIQYF. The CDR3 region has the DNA TGTGCCAGCAGTGAAGTGGGGACAGTGTACATTCAGTACTTC.

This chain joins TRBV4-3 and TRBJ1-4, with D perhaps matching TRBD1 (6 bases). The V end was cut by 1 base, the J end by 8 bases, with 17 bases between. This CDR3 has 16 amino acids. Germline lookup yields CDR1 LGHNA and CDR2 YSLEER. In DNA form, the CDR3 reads TGCGCCAGCAGCCAAGGGTGGGGATCGGGACAAGAAAAACTGTTTTTT. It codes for CASSQGWGSGQEKLFF.

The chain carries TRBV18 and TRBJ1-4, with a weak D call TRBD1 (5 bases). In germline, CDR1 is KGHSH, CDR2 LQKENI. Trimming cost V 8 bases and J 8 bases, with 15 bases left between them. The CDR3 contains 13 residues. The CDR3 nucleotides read TGTGCCAGCGGCAAGGGGCGAGGAGAAAAACTGTTTTTT. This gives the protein CASGKGRGEKLFF.

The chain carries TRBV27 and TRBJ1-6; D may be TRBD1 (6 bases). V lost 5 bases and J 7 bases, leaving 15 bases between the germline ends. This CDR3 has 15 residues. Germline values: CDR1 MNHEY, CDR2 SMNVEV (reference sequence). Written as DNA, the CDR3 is TGTGCCAGCAGTCCACGGGGGGCGGGGAATTCACCCCTCCACTTT. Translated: CASSPRGAGNSPLHF.

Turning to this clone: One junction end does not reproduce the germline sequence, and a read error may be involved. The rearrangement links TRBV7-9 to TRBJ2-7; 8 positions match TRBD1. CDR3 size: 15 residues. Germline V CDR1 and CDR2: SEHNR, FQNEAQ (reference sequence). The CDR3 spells CSSSLASQGVNEQYF. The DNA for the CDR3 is TGTTCCAGCAGCTTAGCTTCACAGGGGGTGAACGAGCAGTACTTC.

The CDR3: CALGGRVNTGELFF. CDR3 DNA sequence: TGTGCCTTAGGGGGACGGGTAAACACCGGGGAGCTGTTTTTT. J is TRBJ2-2 and V is TRBV6-6; weak D call: TRBD1 (6 bases). This CDR3 region has 14 residues. The V end lost 11 bases, the J end lost 2 bases, and 15 bases lay between the germline ends. Germline V lookup: CDR1 MNHNY, CDR2 SVGAGI (reference sequence).

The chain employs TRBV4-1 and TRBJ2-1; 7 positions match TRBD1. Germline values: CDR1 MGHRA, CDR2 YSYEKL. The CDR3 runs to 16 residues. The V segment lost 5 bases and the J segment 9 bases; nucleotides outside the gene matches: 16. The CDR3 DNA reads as TGCGCCAGCAGCGCACAGGGACAGAAGGGATTTAGTGAGCAGTTCTTC. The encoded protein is CASSAQGQKGFSEQFF.